This passage covers 25 T cell receptor beta chains from one sample sequenced in a study of blood T cell repertoires in COVID-19. Assay used: immunoSEQ multiplex PCR; TCRdb lists only in-frame clones, some missing. The sample includes 200,000 to 300,000 clones, approximately 84% of them seen just once. Sequencing input: peripheral blood. These receptors were collected from a man aged 50-60 years with acute or convalescent COVID-19.

This clone was detected once. This chain connects TRBV5-1 to TRBJ2-7; TRBD2 aligns across 8 bases. Per germline, CDR1 SGHRS and CDR2 YFSETQ. This CDR3 comprises 14 residues. V lost 0 bases and J lost 5; bases outside the gene matches: 4. The CDR3 sequence is CASSLGTSINEQYF. Written as DNA, the CDR3 is TGCGCCAGCAGCTTGGGGACTAGCATAAACGAGCAGTACTTC.

J is TRBJ1-1 and V is TRBV5-4; weak D call: TRBD1 (5 bases). V lost 1 base to trimming and J lost 0 bases, with 13 bases between them. This CDR3 region has 16 residues. The V gene's germline CDR1 is SGHNT and CDR2 YYREEE (reference sequence). The CDR3 nucleotides read TGTGCCAGCAGCTTGTACAGGAACACCATGAACACTGAAGCTTTCTTT. Protein: CASSLYRNTMNTEAFF.

This clone appeared a single time. The V and J genes are TRBV30 and TRBJ2-5, with 11 positions matching TRBD2. Trimming cost V 2 bases and J 9 bases; bases outside gene matches: 14. Germline-derived CDR1 and CDR2 are GTSNPN and SVGIG (reference sequence). The CDR3 loop spans 16 amino acids. DNA of the CDR3: TGTGCCTGGAGTCTTTTGGAGGCTAGCGGGAGGTTTCCCCAGTACTTC. Translating gives CAWSLLEASGRFPQYF.

This chain connects TRBV6-5 to TRBJ2-1; 7 bases match TRBD2. The CDR3 has 16 residues. Germline V gene data show CDR1 as MNHEY and CDR2 as SVGAGI. The trim removed 2 bases at V and 8 bases at J, leaving 12 bases unmatched. The CDR3 is CASSYTSGGRGDEQFF. The CDR3, as DNA: TGTGCCAGCAGTTACACCTCGGGAGGCCGGGGGGATGAGCAGTTCTTC.

The CDR3 sequence: CASSETREVDNEQFF. The CDR3 DNA reads TGCGCCAGCAGTGAGACCAGGGAGGTGGACAATGAGCAGTTCTTC. The J gene is TRBJ2-1, the V gene TRBV10-2; D might be TRBD2 (6 bases). Germline assignment: CDR1 WSHSY and CDR2 SAAADI. Deletions cut 2 bases from V and 5 bases from J, with 13 bases between. The CDR3 spans 15 residues.

A note on this clone: The sample has other DNA sequences that encode this CDR3 too. This chain joins TRBV5-1 and TRBJ2-3; TRBD2 might be the D (5 bases). Germline CDR1 reads SGHRS; CDR2 reads YFSETQ. This CDR3 is built from 14 residues. The V gene lost 2 bases and the J gene lost 0 bases, with 7 bases spanning the gap. CDR3 DNA: TGCGCCAGCAGCTTTGGCGGGAGCACAGATACGCAGTATTTT. Its translation is CASSFGGSTDTQYF.

The CDR3 is CASSQGGAGNTIYF. The CDR3 DNA sequence: TGCGCCAGCAGCCAGGGGGGTGCTGGAAACACCATATATTTT. V is TRBV5-1 and J is TRBJ1-3, with 7 bases that match TRBD1. Germline trimming cut 4 bases from V and 2 bases from J; bases unmatched to any gene: 3. The CDR3 covers 14 residues. Germline CDR1 SGHRS, CDR2 YFSETQ.

This rearrangement joins TRBV5-1 to TRBJ2-5; TRBD1 matches at 9 bases. CDR1 is SGHRS, CDR2 YFSETQ, per germline. This CDR3 region has 17 residues. V lost 1 base, J lost 5 bases, and 12 bases stayed unmatched. CDR3 in DNA: TGCGCCAGCAGCTTGTTCGGGACAGGGAACGATTTGGAGACCCAGTACTTC. This encodes CASSLFGTGNDLETQYF.

J is TRBJ1-5 and V is TRBV15; D might be TRBD1 (6 bases). V dropped 0 bases and J dropped 7 bases, with 13 bases sitting between them. CDR3 length equals 15 residues. From germline, CDR1 is LNHNV and CDR2 YYDKDF (reference sequence). CDR3 sequence: CATSRDRGLRQPQHF. CDR3 sequence (DNA): TGTGCCACCAGCAGAGACAGGGGTCTACGGCAGCCCCAGCATTTT.

The V call is TRBV9, the J call TRBJ2-1; possibly TRBD1 for D (6 bases). Germline V gene sequence: CDR1 SGDLS, CDR2 YYNGEE. CDR3 length: 14 residues. Trimming stripped 5 bases from V and 3 bases from J, with 12 bases between. The CDR3 loop reads CASSYQTGYNEQFF. CDR3 coding DNA: TGTGCCAGCAGTTACCAGACAGGCTACAATGAGCAGTTCTTC.

The CDR3 bases are TGTGCCAGCAGTAGGACAGGGAATGAAAAACTGTTTTTT. Translated: CASSRTGNEKLFF. This chain joins TRBV6-6 and TRBJ1-4, with TRBD1 identical over 8 bases. This CDR3 region has 13 residues. Per the germline V gene, CDR1 is MNHNY and CDR2 is SVGAGI (reference sequence). The V segment lost 5 bases and the J segment 5 bases; nucleotides outside the gene matches: 1.

This sequence joins TRBV7-9 and TRBJ2-7, with a possible D match to TRBD1 (5 bases). CDR3 length: 15 amino acids. Per the germline V gene, CDR1 is SEHNR and CDR2 is FQNEAQ (reference sequence). V lost 0 bases and J 6 bases, leaving 15 bases between the germline ends. The CDR3 is CASSLALSGRPEQYF. As DNA, the CDR3 is TGTGCCAGCAGCTTAGCTTTGTCAGGGCGGCCCGAGCAGTACTTC.

This clone occurred a few times. This chain uses TRBV18 with TRBJ2-7; 10 bases match TRBD2. Trimming removed 0 bases from V and 3 bases from J; junction bases left unmatched: 2. The length of the CDR3 is 15 residues. Germline values: CDR1 KGHSH, CDR2 LQKENI. CDR3 in DNA: TGTGCCAGCTCACCACCCAGGACTAGCGGCTACGAGCAGTACTTC. This codes for CASSPPRTSGYEQYF.

This clone was recorded a few times. The gene calls are TRBV10-1 and TRBJ1-4, with TRBD1 as a possible D gene (6 bases). V gave up 0 bases and J gave up 0 bases, with 11 bases separating them. Per germline, CDR1 WNHNN and CDR2 SYGVQD (reference sequence). The CDR3 length is 17 residues. The CDR3 DNA is TGCGCCAGCAGTGAGTCCAGGGGCCTGGCAACTAATGAAAAACTGTTTTTT. It translates to CASSESRGLATNEKLFF.

The rearrangement links TRBV5-6 to TRBJ1-6; 7 positions agree with TRBD1. This CDR3 is built from 18 residues. The V segment lost 4 bases and the J segment 0 bases; nucleotides outside the gene matches: 10. Germline-derived CDR1 and CDR2 are SGHDT and YYEEEE. The CDR3 loop reads CASSGITGAYSYNSPLHF. The CDR3 DNA sequence: TGTGCCAGCAGCGGGATAACAGGGGCCTACTCCTATAATTCACCCCTCCACTTT.

The chain couples TRBV6-5 to TRBJ1-5, with D possibly matching TRBD1 (5 bases). The CDR3 length is 15 residues. V lost 4 bases to trimming and J lost 4 bases, with 14 bases between them. Germline V gene sequence: CDR1 MNHEY, CDR2 SVGAGI. DNA for the CDR3: TGTGCCAGCAGTTCTGGAGACAGTCCGAATCAGCCCCAGCATTTT. As protein: CASSSGDSPNQPQHF.

This sequence joins TRBV28 and TRBJ2-5; 7 nucleotides match TRBD1. The CDR3 runs 14 residues. CDR1 is MDHEN and CDR2 is SYDVKM in the germline V gene. With V trimmed by 3 bases and J by 2 bases, 3 bases remained unmatched. The CDR3, as DNA: TGTGCCAGCAGTTTCCCGGGACAGCAAGAGACCCAGTACTTC. This gives the protein CASSFPGQQETQYF.

CDR3 bases: TGTGCCAGCAGCTTAGTCGGGCTAGCGGGAGAAAGCGATGAGCAGTTCTTC. It yields the protein CASSLVGLAGESDEQFF. This chain connects TRBV11-2 to TRBJ2-1, with TRBD2 matching over 10 bases. Per germline, CDR1 SGHAT and CDR2 FQNNGV. The CDR3 runs to 17 residues. J lost 8 bases, V lost 1 base, and 11 bases had no gene match.

CDR3 sequence reads: CASSLPGGPSKNIQYF. In DNA form, the CDR3 reads TGTGCCAGCTCACTACCGGGGGGGCCGAGCAAAAACATTCAGTACTTC. The rearrangement uses TRBV18 and TRBJ2-4, with 8 positions matching TRBD2. The V gene end was trimmed by 4 bases and the J gene end by 3 bases; junction bases not matched to a gene: 8. Germline-derived CDR1 and CDR2 are KGHSH and LQKENI. The CDR3 totals 16 residues.

This chain links TRBV6-5 with TRBJ1-1; possible D gene TRBD1, 5 bases. Deletions cut 6 bases from V and 5 bases from J, with 10 bases between. This CDR3 has 12 residues. Germline V gene sequence: CDR1 MNHEY, CDR2 SVGAGI. The CDR3, as DNA: TGTGCCAGCAGGCTAGGGGATACTGAAGCTTTCTTT. This encodes CASRLGDTEAFF.

The chain joins TRBV5-1 to TRBJ2-6; no clear D. Germline V gene data show CDR1 as SGHRS and CDR2 as YFSETQ. V shed 3 bases and J shed 0 bases, with 10 bases lying between them. This CDR3 is 16 amino acids long. The CDR3 bases are TGCGCCAGCAGCTCAACAGCCGGCTCTGGGGCCAACGTCCTGACTTTC. Protein product: CASSSTAGSGANVLTF.

V usage is TRBV5-5 and J usage is TRBJ2-1, with D tentatively TRBD1 (6 bases). This CDR3 spans 17 amino acids. The germline CDR1 and CDR2 sequences are SGHKS and YYEKEE (reference sequence). The ends were cut back, 1 base at V and 2 bases at J, with 16 bases in the middle. The CDR3 region is CASSLYRTDLTYNEQFF. DNA of the CDR3: TGTGCCAGCAGCTTGTACCGGACAGACTTAACCTACAATGAGCAGTTCTTC.

V gene TRBV15 combines with J gene TRBJ2-1; 13 bases agree with TRBD2. This CDR3 has 17 residues. CDR1 is LNHNV, CDR2 YYDKDF, per germline (reference sequence). With V trimmed by 3 bases and J by 11 bases, 13 bases remained unmatched. The CDR3: CATSRDSGTSGTLKQFF. The CDR3 DNA reads as TGTGCCACCAGCAGGGACTCCGGGACTAGCGGGACGCTCAAGCAGTTCTTC. The full variable domain, rest sourced from reference TRBV15 and TRBJ2-1, is DAMVIQNPRYQVTQFGKPVTLSCSQTLNHNVMYWYQQKSSQAPKLLFHYYDKDFNNEADTPDNFQSRRPNTSFCFLDIRSPGLGDTAMYLCATSRDSGTSGTLKQFFGPGTRLTVL.

A note on this clone: The junction departs from the called germline gene at one end, perhaps through a read error. The chain carries TRBV7-2 and TRBJ2-7; unclear D gene. The germline V gene has CDR1 SGHTA and CDR2 FQGNSA. CDR3 length: 16 residues. CDR3 region: CASSLEFGQASFEQYF. DNA for the CDR3: TGTGCCAGCAGCTTAGAATTCGGCCAGGCCTCCTTCGAGCAGTACTTC.

V is TRBV7-3 and J is TRBJ1-1; 9 bases match TRBD1. The CDR3 consists of 14 residues. Trimming removed 4 bases from V and 7 bases from J; junction bases left unmatched: 7. CDR1 is SGHTA and CDR2 is FQGTGA in the germline V gene. DNA of the CDR3: TGTGCCAGCAGCTCAGCTCCGGGACAGGGTGAAGCTTTCTTT. It is translated as CASSSAPGQGEAFF.